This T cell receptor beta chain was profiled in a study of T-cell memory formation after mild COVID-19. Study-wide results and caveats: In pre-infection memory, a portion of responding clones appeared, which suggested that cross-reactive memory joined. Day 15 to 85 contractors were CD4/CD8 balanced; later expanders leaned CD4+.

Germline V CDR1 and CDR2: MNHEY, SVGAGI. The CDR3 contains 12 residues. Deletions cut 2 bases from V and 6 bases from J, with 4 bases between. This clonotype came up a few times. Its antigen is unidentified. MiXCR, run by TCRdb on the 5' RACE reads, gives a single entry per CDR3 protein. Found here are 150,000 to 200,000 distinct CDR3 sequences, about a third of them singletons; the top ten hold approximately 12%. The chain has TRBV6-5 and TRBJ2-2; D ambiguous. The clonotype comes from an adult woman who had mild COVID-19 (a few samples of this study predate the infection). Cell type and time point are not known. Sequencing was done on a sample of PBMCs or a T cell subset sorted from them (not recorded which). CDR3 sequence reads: CASSYKAGELFF. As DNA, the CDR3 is TGTGCCAGCAGTTACAAGGCCGGGGAGCTGTTTTTT.